The 8 T cell receptor beta chains below were found in one sample sequenced in a study of identical twins. A single record per CDR3 protein comes from TCRdb applying MiXCR to the 5' RACE reads. The table lists approximately 590,000 distinct CDR3 sequences, 9% to 10% of them singletons, with 3% in the top ten. These same data were also listed under a study on yellow fever vaccine responses in identical twins.

The sequenced material came from PBMCs. Source of these receptors: a woman aged 18-35 years in good health.

The genes are TRBV7-2 and TRBJ2-1; no reliable D call. CDR1 is SGHTA and CDR2 is FQGNSA in the germline V gene. CDR3 size: 15 residues. Trimming shortened V by 5 bases and J by 7 bases, and 18 bases separated the two germline ends. The CDR3 bases are TGTGCCAGCAGCCCAAGTGGGTATTACGTGAATGAGCAGTTCTTC. Amino acids: CASSPSGYYVNEQFF.

The rearrangement links TRBV28 to TRBJ1-5; D is perhaps TRBD1 (5 bases). V dropped 6 bases and J dropped 6 bases, with 12 bases sitting between them. Germline V gives CDR1 MDHEN, CDR2 SYDVKM. This CDR3 has 13 residues. The CDR3: CASRVQGGQPQHF. DNA for the CDR3: TGTGCCAGCAGAGTCCAGGGTGGTCAGCCCCAGCATTTT.

This clonotype was detected a few times. The V and J genes are TRBV27 and TRBJ2-1, with TRBD1 identical over 8 bases. The trim removed 5 bases at V and 5 bases at J, leaving 8 bases unmatched. The CDR3 totals 15 residues. Germline CDR1 and CDR2: MNHEY and SMNVEV (reference sequence). CDR3 sequence: CASSVLGQGNNEQFF. CDR3 coding DNA: TGTGCCAGCAGTGTTCTCGGACAGGGAAACAATGAGCAGTTCTTC.

This clonotype was counted between two and nine times. The chain combines TRBV7-8 with TRBJ2-5; the D gene is possibly TRBD1 (8 bases). From germline, CDR1 is SGHVS and CDR2 FQNEAQ. This CDR3 region has 16 residues. Deletions cut 1 base from V and 5 bases from J, with 17 bases between. Here the CDR3 DNA reads TGTGCCAGCAGCTTAGGCTACAGGGGGGGCGCTGAGACCCAGTACTTC. This encodes CASSLGYRGGAETQYF. Based on the CDR3 plus reference TRBV7-8 and TRBJ2-5, the full variable domain is GAGVSQSPRYKVAKRGQDVALRCDPISGHVSLFWYQQALGQGPEFLTYFQNEAQLDKSGLPSDRFFAERPEGSVSTLKIQRTQQEDSAVYLCASSLGYRGGAETQYFGPGTRLLVL.

This clonotype showed up just a few times. V and J are TRBV15 and TRBJ2-5; TRBD2 matches at 9 bases. The CDR3 has 17 amino acids. With V trimmed by 1 base and J by 5 bases, 11 bases remained unmatched. Germline V gene data show CDR1 as LNHNV and CDR2 as YYDKDF (reference sequence). CDR3 sequence: CATSRGMLAGAVETQYF. The CDR3 DNA is TGTGCCACCAGCAGAGGGATGTTAGCGGGAGCTGTGGAGACCCAGTACTTC. Full variable domain (missing parts from reference TRBV15 and TRBJ2-5): DAMVIQNPRYQVTQFGKPVTLSCSQTLNHNVMYWYQQKSSQAPKLLFHYYDKDFNNEADTPDNFQSRRPNTSFCFLDIRSPGLGDTAMYLCATSRGMLAGAVETQYFGPGTRLLVL.

This clonotype has ten or more counts. The CDR3 loop reads CASSQLLGQGADTQYF. CDR3 DNA sequence: TGTGCCAGCAGTCAACTCCTGGGTCAGGGGGCAGATACGCAGTATTTT. V usage is TRBV6-2 or TRBV6-3 and J usage is TRBJ2-3; 7 nucleotides match TRBD1. Germline CDR1 MNHEY, CDR2 SVGEGT. Trimming at V came to 5 bases and at J to 4 bases, leaving 12 bases not matched to a gene. The CDR3 runs to 16 residues.

In its sample, this clonotype was seen many times. The chain recombines TRBV7-9 with TRBJ1-1, with TRBD1 matching over 9 bases. Germline-derived CDR1 and CDR2 are SEHNR and FQNEAQ (reference sequence). Germline trimming cut 4 bases from V and 5 bases from J; bases unmatched to any gene: 5. The CDR3 contains 14 residues. CDR3 in DNA: TGTGCCAGCAGCTCCGGACAGGGGATAACTGAAGCTTTCTTT. Translating gives CASSSGQGITEAFF.

V gene TRBV19 combines with J gene TRBJ1-5; D uncertain. This CDR3 spans 15 amino acids. Germline V gene sequence: CDR1 LNHDA, CDR2 SQIVND (reference sequence). The V gene lost 1 base and the J gene lost 3 bases, with 10 bases spanning the gap. The CDR3 here is CASSIAGSLNQPQHF. The CDR3 DNA reads as TGTGCCAGTAGTATAGCGGGAAGTCTCAATCAGCCCCAGCATTTT.